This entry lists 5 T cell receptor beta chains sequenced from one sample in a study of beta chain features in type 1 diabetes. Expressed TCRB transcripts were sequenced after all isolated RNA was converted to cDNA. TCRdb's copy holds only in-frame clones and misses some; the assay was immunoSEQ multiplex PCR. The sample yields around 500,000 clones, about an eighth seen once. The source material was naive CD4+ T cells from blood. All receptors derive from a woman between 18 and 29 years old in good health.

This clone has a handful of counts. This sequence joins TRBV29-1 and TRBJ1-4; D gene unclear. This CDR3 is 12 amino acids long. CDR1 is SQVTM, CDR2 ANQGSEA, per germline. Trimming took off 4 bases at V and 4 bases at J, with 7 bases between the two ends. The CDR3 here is CSVAGGNEKLFF. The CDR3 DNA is TGCAGCGTTGCGGGAGGTAATGAAAAACTGTTTTTT.

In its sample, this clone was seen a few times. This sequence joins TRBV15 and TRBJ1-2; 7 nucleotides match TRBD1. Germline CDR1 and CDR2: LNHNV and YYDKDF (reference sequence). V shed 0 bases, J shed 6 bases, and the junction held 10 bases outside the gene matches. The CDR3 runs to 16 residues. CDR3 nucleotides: TGTGCCACCAGCAGAGATGGGACAGCTGATCGCGATGGCTACACCTTC. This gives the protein CATSRDGTADRDGYTF.

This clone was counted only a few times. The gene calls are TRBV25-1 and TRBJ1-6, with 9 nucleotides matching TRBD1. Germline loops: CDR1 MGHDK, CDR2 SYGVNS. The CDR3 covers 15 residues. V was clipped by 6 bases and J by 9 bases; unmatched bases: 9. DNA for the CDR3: TGTGCCAGCAGCCGGACAGGGGTAGGCGGTTCACCCCTCCACTTT. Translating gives CASSRTGVGGSPLHF.

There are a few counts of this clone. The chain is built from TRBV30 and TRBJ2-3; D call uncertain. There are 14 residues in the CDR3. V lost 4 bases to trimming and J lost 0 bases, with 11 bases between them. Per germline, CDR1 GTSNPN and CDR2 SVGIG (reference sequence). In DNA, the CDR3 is TGTGCCTGGAATCTAGGGCTGAGCACAGATACGCAGTATTTT. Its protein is CAWNLGLSTDTQYF.

The CDR3 sequence is CASSYTLAEDYEQYF. In DNA, the CDR3 is TGTGCCAGCAGTTACACCCTAGCGGAGGACTACGAGCAGTACTTC. The chain recombines TRBV6-5 with TRBJ2-7; 7 nucleotides align to TRBD2. The J segment lost 3 bases and the V segment lost 2 bases, leaving 7 bases of the junction unmatched. The CDR3 has 15 amino acids. The V gene's germline CDR1 is MNHEY and CDR2 SVGAGI.